This T cell receptor (beta chain) was identified during a study of monozygotic twins with inflammatory bowel disease (dated by TCRdb to the late 2010s). With respect to the entire study: A total of about 28 monozygotic twin pairs were included in the full study, comprising nine German pairs (four IBD-concordant, five IBD-discordant) and 19 IBD-discordant Danish pairs. Within discordant pairs, disease-associated traits were sought mainly by comparing IBD patients with their genetically identical healthy co-twins. Each individual had, on average, about 151 000 unique TCRalpha sequences and 181 000 unique TCRbeta sequences available for analysis. Study-level results and caveats: Repertoire similarity did not differ between concordant and discordant twins, possibly due to limited statistical power. The results gave no support for a single strong signal or clonotype linked to IBD. Because patients received different immunosuppressive treatments, the repertoires may have picked up extra background noise and variability between individuals. Different T cell subtypes could not be distinguished in the analysis. IBD patients shared fewer clonotypes with other individuals than healthy twins did, most markedly in patients showing signs of disease activity. TCRbeta repertoire diversity, by inverse Simpson index, was decreased in IBD patients compared with their healthy co-twins.

From each donor, a roughly 2.7 ml peripheral blood sample was drawn into PAXgene tubes and stored at -80 degrees C. Total RNA was isolated from whole blood with the PAXgene blood miRNA kit on an automated QIAcube, without T cell sorting. Peripheral blood from monozygotic twin pairs who were concordant or discordant for inflammatory bowel disease underwent deep TCRalpha and TCRbeta repertoire profiling using unique molecular barcoding. Smoking habits were recorded for all twin pairs, and individuals were classified as current, former or never smokers. Of note for this clonotype: Its recognized antigen is unknown.

Library generation was performed with 5' RACE. Preparation of each TCR library used approximately 3.5 ug of total RNA. For each sample, cDNA synthesis was carried out in eight separate reactions using SMARTScribe reverse transcriptase. Unique molecular identifiers containing a 6-nucleotide sample barcode were introduced through template switching during cDNA synthesis. Two nested PCRs of around 16 and 10 cycles amplified the TCRalpha and TCRbeta cDNA, and bead purification followed each PCR. Before amplification, the cDNA was treated with uracil DNA-glycosylase and purified using the QIAquick PCR purification kit. The second PCR added Illumina TruSeq-compatible adapters along with sample-specific barcodes. Library quality and concentration were assessed using TapeStation and Qubit, and approximately 5 ng of each library was pooled. Pooled libraries were sequenced on an Illumina HiSeq2500 single-index Rapid Run with 2 x 100 bp reads and custom sequencing primers. The study's own analysis went as follows. UMI-based consensus assembly with MiGEC version 1.2.6 was used to correct PCR and sequencing errors. MiXCR version 2.1.1 was used for V(D)J alignment, clonotype assembly and CDR3 extraction. Normalisation of gene usage, clonotype sharing and MAIT/NKT TCR abundance was achieved by analysing the top 1000, 10 000 and 20 000 clonotypes per sample. After downsampling to 27 000 UMIs, diversity was calculated as the inverse Simpson index using the vegan R package. Paired Mann-Whitney U tests were applied to discordant twin pairs, with Benjamini-Hochberg correction for multiple testing. TCRdb reprocessed the reads; each CDR3 protein sequence makes one entry, and DNA is unavailable. The V and J calls shown here were made by TCRdb, not taken from the authors' results. For this sample, the table gives some 400,000 distinct CDR3 sequences. About 2.2% of the sample is in the top ten clones.

CDR1 and CDR2, looked up from the germline V gene, are SGHRS and YFSETQ. The CDR3 contains 16 residues, cysteine and phenylalanine counted. No coding sequence is recorded. The sequence joins TRBV5-1 to TRBJ1-1; TCRdb picks TRBD1, but there is no DNA to check that call. The sample consisted of blood. This receptor was identified in a human donor with ulcerative colitis or Crohn's disease, or a healthy co-twin of an affected twin (not recorded which). The CDR3 has the sequence CASSLEPGTQATEAFF.